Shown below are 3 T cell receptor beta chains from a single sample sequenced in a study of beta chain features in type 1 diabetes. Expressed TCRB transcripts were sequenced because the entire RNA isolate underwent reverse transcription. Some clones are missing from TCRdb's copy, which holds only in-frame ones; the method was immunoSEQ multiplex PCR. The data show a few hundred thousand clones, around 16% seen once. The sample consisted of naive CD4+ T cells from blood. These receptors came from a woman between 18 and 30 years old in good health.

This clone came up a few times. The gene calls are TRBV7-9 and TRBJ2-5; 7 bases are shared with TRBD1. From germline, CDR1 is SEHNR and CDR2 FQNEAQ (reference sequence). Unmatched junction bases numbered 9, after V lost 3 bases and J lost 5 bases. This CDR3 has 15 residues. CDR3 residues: CASSFDDRVRETQYF. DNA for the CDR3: TGTGCCAGCAGCTTCGACGACAGGGTTCGGGAGACCCAGTACTTC.

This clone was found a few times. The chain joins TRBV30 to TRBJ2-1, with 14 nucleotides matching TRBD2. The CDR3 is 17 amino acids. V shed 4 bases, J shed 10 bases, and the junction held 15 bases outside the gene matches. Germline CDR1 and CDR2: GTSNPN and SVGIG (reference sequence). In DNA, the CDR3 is TGTGCCTGGACCGTACCGGCGGGACTAGCGGGAGTGGTAGAGCAGTTCTTC. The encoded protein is CAWTVPAGLAGVVEQFF.

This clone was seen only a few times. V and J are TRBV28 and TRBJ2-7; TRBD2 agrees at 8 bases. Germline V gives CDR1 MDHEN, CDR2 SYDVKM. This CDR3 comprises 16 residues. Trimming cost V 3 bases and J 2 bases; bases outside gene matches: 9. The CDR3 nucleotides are TGTGCCAGCAGTTTCCCGCCGGCTAGCGGGCCCTACGAGCAGTACTTC. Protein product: CASSFPPASGPYEQYF.